This entry describes one T cell receptor beta chain. Which antigen it targets is not known. No per-base quality is available; no much larger clone lies one base away. These data are taken from a study of T cell responses to AZD1222 COVID-19 vaccine (dated by TCRdb to 2020 to 2022). General notes on the study: TCR sequencing was performed for 230 to 250 trial participants, of whom about 210 were given two doses of AZD1222 and around 25 were given two doses of MenACWY control vaccine. Enrollment into the trials was organized by age into subgroups of 18-55, 56-69 and 70-plus years, and those subgroups contained roughly 160, 29 and 62 TCR-sequenced participants, respectively. The research as a whole found: In the small 56-69-year group, the increase in depth fell short of significance, most likely because of low power. Spike-specific TCR breadth and depth rose significantly after two AZD1222 doses compared with day 0 and with MenACWY recipients. Participants were mostly white British and included more females than males, and it was suggested by the authors that clonal diversity may have been underestimated. No day 14 peak-response samples were available, so repertoires were characterized only after the peak T cell response. Reportedly, close to half of the unique spike-specific TCRs recognized epitopes lying outside the regions that are mutated in the B.1.351 and B.1.1.7 variants. Conclusions about previously exposed vaccinees are limited because only six or seven AZD1222 recipients were SARS-CoV-2 seropositive at baseline. The vaccine-associated CD4 TCRs covered the entire spike protein, and the dominant responses fell in regions 160-218 and 743-854.

The CDR3 regions of human TCRbeta chains were analyzed by immunosequencing. Regarding the original processing steps: TCRs in the repertoires were compared against a reference library of SARS-CoV-2-specific TCRs that had been generated with the MIRA antigen-specificity platform. Breadth was defined as the fraction of unique TCRs that were SARS-CoV-2-associated, and depth was defined as the fraction of total T cells that were SARS-CoV-2-associated. Each spike-specific TCR was assigned to its reactive spike region and to a CD4 or CD8 class using the MIRA data. Log10-transformed breadth and depth values were compared by one-way ANOVA with Sidak's multiple comparisons tests. TCRdb re-hosts the immuneACCESS table, in-frame sequences only. Its copies lack some clones; in the studies checked, an unresolved V gene accounts for under half of them, and the cause for the rest is not known. That table furnishes V, J and clone size, whereas the DNA furnished D and trimming. Within this sample are about 83,000 clones, with 70% to 90% of them counted one time only. Roughly 4.3% of the sample is taken by the ten largest.

From a lookup of the germline V gene, CDR1 and CDR2 are SGDLS and YYNGEE. Trimming removed 0 bases from V and 4 bases from J, leaving 22 bases between the germline ends. Reading from cysteine to phenylalanine, the CDR3 counts 18 amino acids. The retained sequence is limited to the CDR3, 54 bases, with the frame set at the first base. The time point label for this specimen denotes: baseline before first vaccination. What this sample's treatment or condition label stands for: meningococcal conjugate vaccine given as trial control. Vaccinee samples were obtained from the UK trials COV001 and COV002, which included a single-blind randomized controlled phase 2/3 trial of AZD1222 (ChAdOx1 nCoV-19) in healthy adults. For TCRbeta chain sequencing, PBMC samples were collected from trial participants at day 0 and at day 28 after the second dose.

This sequence originates from an adult in good health. The sequence links TRBV9 to TRBJ1-1, and TRBD1 may be the D gene, going by 6 matching bases. Here the sequenced sample was peripheral blood, taken on day 0 of MenACWY control vaccination. The CDR3 in this case is CASSVDGGRGGMSTEAFF. The nucleotide sequence reads TGTGCCAGCAGCGTAGATGGGGGCCGTGGAGGAATGAGCACTGAAGCTTTCTTT.